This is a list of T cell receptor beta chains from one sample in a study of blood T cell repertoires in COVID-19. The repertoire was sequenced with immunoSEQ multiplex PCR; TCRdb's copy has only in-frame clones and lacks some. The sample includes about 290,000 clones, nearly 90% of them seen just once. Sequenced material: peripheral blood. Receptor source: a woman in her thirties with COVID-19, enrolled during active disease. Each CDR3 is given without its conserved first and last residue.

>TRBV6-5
ASSLGGQGDTEAF
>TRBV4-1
ASSQTKQGINSPLH
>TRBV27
ASSFGQEVNEQF
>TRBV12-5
ASGLGVNEQF
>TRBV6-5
ASSYSPSSRGTQY
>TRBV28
ASSIPGVYNSPLH
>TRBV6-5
ASSFQGYEQY
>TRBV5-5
ASSLGQGLSPLH
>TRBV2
ASSTYGNQPQH
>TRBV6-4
ASSPTGAGELF
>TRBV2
ASSSEGIGQPQH
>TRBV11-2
ASSLRSRAYEQY
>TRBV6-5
ASTQPPGRGGYT
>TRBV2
ATRPRGMLGAF
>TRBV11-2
ASSLELGTGYYEQY
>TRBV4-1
ASSPRGGGSNQPQH
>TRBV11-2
ASSLDIGLAGAYNEQF
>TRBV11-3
ASSTGEADTQY
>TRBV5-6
ASSPTQVGGEQY
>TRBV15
ATSGQGNNSPLH
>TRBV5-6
ASSFAGGYNQPQH
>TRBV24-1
ATSDKGGQPQH
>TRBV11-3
ASSSSMDTEAF
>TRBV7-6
ASSLLERGGLTDTQY
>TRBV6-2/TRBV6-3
ASSSAGTGDGEQY
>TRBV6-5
ASRHLAGSSYEQY
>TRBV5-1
ASRVTGGYLSYEQY
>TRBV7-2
ASSLGAGQGEAF
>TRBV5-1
ASSRLTGAGELF
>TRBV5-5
ASSLGGGASGYT
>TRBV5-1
ASSLAPVSSYNSPLH
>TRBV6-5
ASRSSTTSGYT
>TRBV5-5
ASSLGGSNQPQH
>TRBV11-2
ASSLEPWTGFSYSNQPQH
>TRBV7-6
ASSLAQEGYGYT
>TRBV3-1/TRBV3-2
ASSQRRGQGGYT
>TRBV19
ASSTTAGLAVETQY
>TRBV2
ASRKLTGGYETQY
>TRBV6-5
ASSLTGSHTEAF
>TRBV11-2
ASSFPGGTSGGWWVYNEQF
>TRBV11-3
ASSQLLTTGDNYGYT
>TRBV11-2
ASSPGGASWTDTQY
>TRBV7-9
ASSPTGVLELYGYT
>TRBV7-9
ASSFEGAGSYEQY
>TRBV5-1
ASSLTSGTDTQY
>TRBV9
ASSARERDFEGYT
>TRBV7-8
ASSRDRDRLSYEQY
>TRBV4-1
ASSHRVDPKRRTSGGRETQY
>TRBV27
ASSLAGTGSHEQY